The present entry profiles one T cell receptor beta chain with its context. Its matching antigen is unknown. It was cDNA, reverse transcribed from extracted RNA, that served as the sequencing template. Only in-frame clones appear in the TCRdb table, and some are missing; sequencing was by immunoSEQ multiplex PCR. The sample lists hundreds of thousands of clones; about two thirds were seen once. The record originates from a study of CD8+ T cells in alopecia areata. Overall study: Treated patients swallowed 5 to 10 mg of oral tofacitinib twice daily. Treatment with tofacitinib (6 to 18 months) was followed by 6 months off drug. Study-level results: In patients, TCRs were shared less clearly than in mice, and HLA may possibly be involved. Greater clonality was observed in lesional scalp samples, especially alopecia totalis/universalis, versus normal scalp.

With 3 bases removed from V and 0 bases from J, the gap between germline ends came to 11 bases. The CDR3 covers 14 residues. CDR1 and CDR2 (germline): GTSNPN, SVGIG (reference sequence). This receptor was obtained from a human donor with alopecia areata. The material sequenced was CD4+ T cells sorted from blood, taken at week 0. V and J are TRBV30 and TRBJ1-1; no firm D call. The CDR3 here is CAWSGLSMNTEAFF. CDR3 DNA sequence: TGTGCCTGGAGCGGCTTGAGCATGAACACTGAAGCTTTCTTT. The variable domain in full, with the rest retrieved from reference TRBV30 and TRBJ1-1, is SQTIHQWPATLVQPVGSPLSLECTVEGTSNPNLYWYRQAAGRGLQLLFYSVGIGQISSEVPQNLSASRPQDRQFILSSKKLLLSDSGFYLCAWSGLSMNTEAFFGQGTRLTVV.